These T cell receptor beta chains were read from a single sample in a study of response to subunit inactivated influenza vaccine. TCRdb re-derived calls from the RT-PCR reads in MiXCR, one entry per CDR3 protein. The sample lists about 190,000 distinct CDR3 sequences, roughly 14% occurring once. The material was CD8+ T cells sorted from PBMCs, obtained approximately 5 days after vaccination. All receptors derive from a man aged 45-65 years who received an inactivated influenza vaccine. Both conserved end residues are part of each CDR3. D genes are given only for firm matches. Rows may omit the clone size; those that give it use once, few, many or a size class.

clone size	J gene	V gene	D gene	CDR3 DNA	CDR3 protein
many	TRBJ2-7	TRBV29-1	TRBD1	TGCAGCGCAGGGACAGGGACCTACGAGCAGTACTTC	CSAGTGTYEQYF
-	TRBJ1-1	TRBV28	-	TGTGCCAGCAGTCCGGGGGGGGGAACTATGAACACTGAAGCTTTCTTT	CASSPGGGTMNTEAFF
-	TRBJ2-5	TRBV6-2/TRBV6-3	-	TGTGCCAGCAGCTTAGGCACGGATCACCAAGAGACCCAGTACTTC	CASSLGTDHQETQYF
-	TRBJ2-3	TRBV20-1	TRBD1	TGCAGTGCTAGAGGTTGGGACAGGGAACGGAGCACAGATACGCAGTATTTT	CSARGWDRERSTDTQYF
-	TRBJ2-1	TRBV27	TRBD2	TGTGCCAGCAGTTTAAAACTAGCGGGAGGGGAGCAGTTCTTC	CASSLKLAGGEQFF
few	TRBJ2-1	TRBV7-9	-	TGTGCCAGCAGCATGGTGTATTACAATGAGCAGTTCTTC	CASSMVYYNEQFF
few	TRBJ1-2	TRBV6-2/TRBV6-3	-	TGTGCCAGCAGCTCCGATACCTGGGACAAGACCTATGGCTACACCTTC	CASSSDTWDKTYGYTF
few	TRBJ2-7	TRBV5-1	-	TGCGCCAGCAGCACGGGGGGGACAGGGTTCGAGCAGTACTTC	CASSTGGTGFEQYF
few	TRBJ2-3	TRBV27	-	TGTGCCAGCAGTTTAGGGCGGTCCCATACGCAGTATTTT	CASSLGRSHTQYF
-	TRBJ2-5	TRBV4-3	-	TGCGCCAGCAGCCGAGGTGTATCGACTTTACAAGAGACCCAGTACTTC	CASSRGVSTLQETQYF
few	TRBJ1-1	TRBV28	-	TGTGCCAGCAGTTTCCCGTACACTGAAGCTTTCTTT	CASSFPYTEAFF
-	TRBJ2-7	TRBV20-1	-	TGCAGTGCCGCCGAGACAGGGACTTTCCACGAGCAGTACTTC	CSAAETGTFHEQYF
many	TRBJ2-2	TRBV5-1	TRBD1	TGCGCCAGCAGCTCGAGGACAGGTCTGAACACCGGGGAGCTGTTTTTT	CASSSRTGLNTGELFF
-	TRBJ2-7	TRBV30	-	TGTGCCTGGAGGGCCTGGGGGCTTAACTACGAGCAGTACTTC	CAWRAWGLNYEQYF
few	TRBJ2-4	TRBV10-3	TRBD1	TGTGCCATCAGTGAGGGGACAGTTATTCAGTACTTC	CAISEGTVIQYF
-	TRBJ1-2	TRBV27	TRBD1	TGTGCCAGCAGTTTAGGGGGACAGCGATTCTTC	CASSLGGQRFF
-	TRBJ2-7	TRBV29-1	-	TGCAGCGTTGAAATAGGCTACGGGGCCTACGAGCAGTACTTC	CSVEIGYGAYEQYF
few	TRBJ2-4	TRBV6-1	TRBD2	TGTGCCAGCAGTGAGTCCGGCGGGGGGGGGCACATTCAGTACTTC	CASSESGGGGHIQYF
-	TRBJ2-1	TRBV6-1	-	TGTGCCAGCAGTGACTTGGGGGCGTTGGAGCAGTTCTTC	CASSDLGALEQFF
-	TRBJ2-1	TRBV4-3	TRBD2	TGCGCCAGCAGCCAAGATCCTACAGGTAGCGGGGGGTCCAACAATGAGCAGTTCTTC	CASSQDPTGSGGSNNEQFF
few	TRBJ2-1	TRBV15	-	TGTGCCACCAGCAGAGATCTAGCCCCAGTATCCAACAATGAGCAGTTCTTC	CATSRDLAPVSNNEQFF
few	TRBJ2-1	TRBV5-1	-	TGCGCCAGCAGCTTGTCGGGACATGTCTCATACAATGAGCAGTTCTTC	CASSLSGHVSYNEQFF
-	TRBJ2-3	TRBV6-4	TRBD2	TGTGCCAGCAGTGTTGATAGCGGGAGTCCGGATACGCAGTATTTT	CASSVDSGSPDTQYF
-	TRBJ2-1	TRBV7-9	TRBD2	TGTGCCAGCAGCCCAAGCGTCCCGGGGGGTGAGCAGTTCTTC	CASSPSVPGGEQFF
few	TRBJ1-3	TRBV9	-	TGTGCCAGCAGCGTAGCACAGGGTATCGGAAACACCATATATTTT	CASSVAQGIGNTIYF
-	TRBJ2-3	TRBV9	-	TGTGCCAGCAGCGGGAGCGGGACAGATACGCAGTATTTT	CASSGSGTDTQYF
few	TRBJ2-1	TRBV5-6	-	TGTGCCAGCAGCCCGGAGCGGATGCCCTACAATGAGCAGTTCTTC	CASSPERMPYNEQFF
few	TRBJ2-1	TRBV28	-	TGTGCCAGCAGAGGGACACAGAGCTCCTACAATGAGCAGTTCTTC	CASRGTQSSYNEQFF
few	TRBJ2-3	TRBV12-3/TRBV12-4	TRBD1	TGTGCCAGCAGTCGGACAGGGGGCGTAGATACGCAGTATTTT	CASSRTGGVDTQYF
few	TRBJ2-3	TRBV5-1	-	TGCGCCAGCAGCTTGGTGACTAGTCTGGGAGATACGCAGTATTTT	CASSLVTSLGDTQYF
-	TRBJ2-4	TRBV6-5	-	TGTGCCAGCGGGGTCCCCAGGGGCATTCAGTACTTC	CASGVPRGIQYF
-	TRBJ2-1	TRBV14	-	TGTGCCAGCAGCCAAAGGCAGATTGGTAATGAGCAGTTCTTC	CASSQRQIGNEQFF
few	TRBJ1-1	TRBV16	-	TGTGCCAGCAGCAAGTTCGGTCGGGATGAAGCTTTCTTT	CASSKFGRDEAFF
many	TRBJ2-1	TRBV29-1	TRBD1	TGCAGCGTTTATCCGGGACAGGTTAATGAGCAGTTCTTC	CSVYPGQVNEQFF
few	TRBJ2-5	TRBV7-9	-	TGTGCCAGCAGCTTCTACCTGGACTACAGAGAAGAGACCCAGTACTTC	CASSFYLDYREETQYF
few	TRBJ1-5	TRBV6-5	TRBD1	TGTGCCAGCAGTTCGACAGGGGCGGGTGATCAGCCCCAGCATTTT	CASSSTGAGDQPQHF
-	TRBJ2-1	TRBV4-3	-	TGCGCCAGCAGCCATGCCCGGGGAAATGAGCAGTTCTTC	CASSHARGNEQFF
few	TRBJ2-7	TRBV28	TRBD1	TGTGCCAGCAGTTCGACAGGGGGTTCCTACGAGCAGTACTTC	CASSSTGGSYEQYF
-	TRBJ1-1	TRBV9	-	TGTGCCAGCAGCGTCTGGGGATCGGACACTGAAGCTTTCTTT	CASSVWGSDTEAFF
-	TRBJ2-2	TRBV29-1	-	TGCAGCGTGGCGGCAGCGGACACCGGGGAGCTGTTTTTT	CSVAAADTGELFF
-	TRBJ2-1	TRBV6-2/TRBV6-3	-	TGTGCCAGCAGAGACCACCTGCGTAACTACAATGAGCAGTTCTTC	CASRDHLRNYNEQFF
-	TRBJ2-7	TRBV28	-	TGTGCCAGCAGTTTATTTCGGGAGCGTCGAATGGACGAGCAGTACTTC	CASSLFRERRMDEQYF
-	TRBJ2-7	TRBV29-1	-	TGCAGCGTCCAGGACGAGAACTACGAGCAGTACTTC	CSVQDENYEQYF
few	TRBJ2-7	TRBV29-1	TRBD2	TGCAGCGTGCGAACTAGCGGCCCCTACGAGCAGTACTTC	CSVRTSGPYEQYF
-	TRBJ1-5	TRBV28	-	TGTGCCAGCAGTACTAGACACGGCGATCAGCCCCAGCATTTT	CASSTRHGDQPQHF
many	TRBJ2-7	TRBV29-1	TRBD1	TGCAGCGGAGAGGACAGGGACTACGAGCAGTACTTC	CSGEDRDYEQYF
many	TRBJ2-3	TRBV9	TRBD2	TGTGCCAGCACCCCTAGCGGGAGGATGGATACGCAGTATTTT	CASTPSGRMDTQYF
few	TRBJ2-7	TRBV28	-	TGTGCCAGCAGTCGGGACCGTCTCTCCGAGCAGTACTTC	CASSRDRLSEQYF
few	TRBJ2-7	TRBV7-6	TRBD2	TGTGCCAGCAGCTTAGCGACAGCGGGGAGCTCCTACGAGCAGTACTTC	CASSLATAGSSYEQYF
few	TRBJ1-5	TRBV6-2/TRBV6-3	TRBD1	TGTGCCAGCAGTTACGAGGGCAGGGGGAATCAGCCCCAGCATTTT	CASSYEGRGNQPQHF
few	TRBJ2-1	TRBV10-3	-	TGTGCCACCCACTCCGATCCAGGAAAAGTCAATGAGCAGTTCTTC	CATHSDPGKVNEQFF
-	TRBJ1-1	TRBV6-2/TRBV6-3	-	TGTGCCAGCAGTTACTCATGGGGGGGCACTGAAGCTTTCTTT	CASSYSWGGTEAFF
-	TRBJ2-1	TRBV18	-	TGTGCCAGCTCACCAGTAGGGCTTAGCTCCTACAATGAGCAGTTCTTC	CASSPVGLSSYNEQFF
few	TRBJ1-1	TRBV29-1	-	TGCAGCGTTGAAGGGTCGGCAGGGGCAGGCACTGAAGCTTTCTTT	CSVEGSAGAGTEAFF
few	TRBJ2-5	TRBV29-1	TRBD2	TGCAGCGTTGACTTTCTAGCGGGAGTTCAGGAGACCCAGTACTTC	CSVDFLAGVQETQYF
few	TRBJ2-7	TRBV6-6	-	TGTGCCAGCGAGACAGGAACCTACGAGCAGTACTTC	CASETGTYEQYF
-	TRBJ2-6	TRBV29-1	-	TGCAGCGTTGAAGAAGGAGGCTCTGGGGCCAACGTCCTGACTTTC	CSVEEGGSGANVLTF
-	TRBJ2-5	TRBV29-1	TRBD1	TGCAGCGTCCCTTGGACAGGATCCCAAGAGACCCAGTACTTC	CSVPWTGSQETQYF